This T cell receptor beta chain was sequenced in a study of blood T cell repertoires in COVID-19. CDR3 length: 18 residues. The V gene's germline CDR1 is SGHNT and CDR2 YENEEA. V trimming: 2 bases; J trimming: 0 bases; junction bases outside the gene matches: 9. Sequencing used immunoSEQ multiplex PCR; TCRdb keeps in-frame clones, though not all of them. The sample includes about 180,000 clones, about four fifths of them seen just once. The genes are TRBV11-3 and TRBJ2-5, with 10 bases that match TRBD2. This clonotype originated in a man aged 65-85 years with active or convalescent COVID-19. Material: peripheral blood. The CDR3 DNA reads as TGTGCCAGCAGCTTAAATGCTTCCAGCGGGGGGGACCAAGAGACCCAGTACTTC. This codes for CASSLNASSGGDQETQYF. Combining the CDR3 with reference TRBV11-3 and TRBJ2-5 gives the whole variable domain EAGVVQSPRYKIIEKKQPVAFWCNPISGHNTLYWYLQNLGQGPELLIRYENEEAVDDSQLPKDRFSAERLKGVDSTLKIQPAELGDSAVYLCASSLNASSGGDQETQYFGPGTRLLVL.